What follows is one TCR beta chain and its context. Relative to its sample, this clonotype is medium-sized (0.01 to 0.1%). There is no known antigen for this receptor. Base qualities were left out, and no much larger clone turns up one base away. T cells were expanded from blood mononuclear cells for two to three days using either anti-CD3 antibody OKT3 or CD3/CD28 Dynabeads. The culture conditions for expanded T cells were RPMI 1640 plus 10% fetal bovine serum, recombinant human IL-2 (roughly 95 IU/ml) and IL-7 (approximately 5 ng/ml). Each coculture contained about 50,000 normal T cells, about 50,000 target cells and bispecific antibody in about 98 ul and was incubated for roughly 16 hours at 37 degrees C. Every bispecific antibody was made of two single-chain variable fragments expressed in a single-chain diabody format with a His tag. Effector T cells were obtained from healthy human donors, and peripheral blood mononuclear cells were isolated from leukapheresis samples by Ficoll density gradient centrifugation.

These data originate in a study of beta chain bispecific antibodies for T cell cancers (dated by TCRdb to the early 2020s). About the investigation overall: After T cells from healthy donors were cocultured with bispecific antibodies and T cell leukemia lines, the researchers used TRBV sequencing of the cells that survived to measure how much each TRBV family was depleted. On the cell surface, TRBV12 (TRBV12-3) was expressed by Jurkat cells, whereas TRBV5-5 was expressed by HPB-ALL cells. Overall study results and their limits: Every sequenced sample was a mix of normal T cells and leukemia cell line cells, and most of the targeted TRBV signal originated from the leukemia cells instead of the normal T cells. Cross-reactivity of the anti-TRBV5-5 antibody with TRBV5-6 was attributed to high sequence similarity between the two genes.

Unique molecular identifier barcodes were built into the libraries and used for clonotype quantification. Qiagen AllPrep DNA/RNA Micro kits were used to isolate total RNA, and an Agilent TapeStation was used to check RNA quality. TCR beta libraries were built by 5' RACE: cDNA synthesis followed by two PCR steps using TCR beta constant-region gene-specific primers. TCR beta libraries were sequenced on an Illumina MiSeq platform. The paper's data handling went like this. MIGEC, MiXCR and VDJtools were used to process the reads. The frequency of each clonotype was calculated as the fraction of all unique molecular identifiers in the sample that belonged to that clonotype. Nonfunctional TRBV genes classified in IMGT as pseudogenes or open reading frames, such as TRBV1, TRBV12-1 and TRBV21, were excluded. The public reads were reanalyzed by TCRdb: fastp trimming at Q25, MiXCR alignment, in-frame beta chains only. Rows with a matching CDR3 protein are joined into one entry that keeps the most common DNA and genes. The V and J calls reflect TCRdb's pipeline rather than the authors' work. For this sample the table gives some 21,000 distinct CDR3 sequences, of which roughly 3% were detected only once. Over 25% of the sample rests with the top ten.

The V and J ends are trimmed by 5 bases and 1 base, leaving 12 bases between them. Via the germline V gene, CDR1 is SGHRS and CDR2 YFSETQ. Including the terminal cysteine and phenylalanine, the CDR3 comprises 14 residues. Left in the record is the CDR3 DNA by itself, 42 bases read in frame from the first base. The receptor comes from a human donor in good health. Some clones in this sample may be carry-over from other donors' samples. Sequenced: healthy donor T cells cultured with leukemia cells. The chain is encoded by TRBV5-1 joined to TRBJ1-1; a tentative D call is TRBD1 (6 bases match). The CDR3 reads CASRGDNSNTEAFF. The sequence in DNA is TGCGCCAGCAGGGGGGACAATTCGAACACTGAAGCTTTCTTT.